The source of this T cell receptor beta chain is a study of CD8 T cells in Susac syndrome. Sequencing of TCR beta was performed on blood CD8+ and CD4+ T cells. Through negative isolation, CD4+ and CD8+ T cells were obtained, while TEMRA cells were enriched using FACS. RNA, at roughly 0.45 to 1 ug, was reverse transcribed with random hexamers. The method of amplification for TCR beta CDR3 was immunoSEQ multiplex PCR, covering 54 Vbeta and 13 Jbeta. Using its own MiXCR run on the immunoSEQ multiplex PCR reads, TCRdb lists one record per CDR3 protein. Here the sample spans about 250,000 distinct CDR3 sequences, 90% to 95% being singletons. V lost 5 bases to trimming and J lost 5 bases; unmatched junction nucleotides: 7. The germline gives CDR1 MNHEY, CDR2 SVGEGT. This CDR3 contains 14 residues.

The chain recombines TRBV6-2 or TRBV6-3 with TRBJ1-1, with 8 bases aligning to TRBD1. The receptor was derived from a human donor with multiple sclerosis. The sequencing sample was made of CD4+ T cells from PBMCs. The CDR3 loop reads CASSTPGQGTEAFF. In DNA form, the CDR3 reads TGTGCCAGCAGTACCCCCGGACAGGGAACTGAAGCTTTCTTT.